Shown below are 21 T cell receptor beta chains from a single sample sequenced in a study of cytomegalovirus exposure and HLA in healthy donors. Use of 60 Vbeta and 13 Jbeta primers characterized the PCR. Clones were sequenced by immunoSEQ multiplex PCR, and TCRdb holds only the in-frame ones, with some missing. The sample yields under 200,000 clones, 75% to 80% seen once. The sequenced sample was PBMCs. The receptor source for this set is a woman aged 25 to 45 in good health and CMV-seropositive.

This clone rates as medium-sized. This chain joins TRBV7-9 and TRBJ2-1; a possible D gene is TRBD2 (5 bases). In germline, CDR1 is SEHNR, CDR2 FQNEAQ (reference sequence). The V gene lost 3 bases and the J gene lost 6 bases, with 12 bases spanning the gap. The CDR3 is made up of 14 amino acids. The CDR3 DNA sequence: TGTGCCAGCAGCTTGACCAGCGGAGGCAATGAGCAGTTCTTC. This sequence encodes CASSLTSGGNEQFF.

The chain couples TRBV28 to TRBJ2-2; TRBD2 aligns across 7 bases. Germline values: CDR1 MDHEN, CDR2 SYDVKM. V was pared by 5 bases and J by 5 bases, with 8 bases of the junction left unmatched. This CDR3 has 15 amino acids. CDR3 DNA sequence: TGTGCCAGCAGTCCCGGGGAGGGGTGGACCGGGGAGCTGTTTTTT. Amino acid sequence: CASSPGEGWTGELFF.

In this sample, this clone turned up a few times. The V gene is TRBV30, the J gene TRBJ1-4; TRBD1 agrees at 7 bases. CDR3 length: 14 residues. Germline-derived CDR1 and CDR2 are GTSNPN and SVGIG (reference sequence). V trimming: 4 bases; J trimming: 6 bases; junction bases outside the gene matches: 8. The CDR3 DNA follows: TGTGCCTGGATGAAGGACAGGACGGATGAAAAACTGTTTTTT. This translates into CAWMKDRTDEKLFF. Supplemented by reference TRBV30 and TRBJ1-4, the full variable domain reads SQTIHQWPATLVQPVGSPLSLECTVEGTSNPNLYWYRQAAGRGLQLLFYSVGIGQISSEVPQNLSASRPQDRQFILSSKKLLLSDSGFYLCAWMKDRTDEKLFFGSGTQLSVL.

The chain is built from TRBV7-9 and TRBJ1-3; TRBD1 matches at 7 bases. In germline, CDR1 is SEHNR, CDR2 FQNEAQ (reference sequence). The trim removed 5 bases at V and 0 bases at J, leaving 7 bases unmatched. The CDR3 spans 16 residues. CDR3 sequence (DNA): TGTGCCAGCAGCGCTGAGACAGGGTACTCTGGAAACACCATATATTTT. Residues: CASSAETGYSGNTIYF.

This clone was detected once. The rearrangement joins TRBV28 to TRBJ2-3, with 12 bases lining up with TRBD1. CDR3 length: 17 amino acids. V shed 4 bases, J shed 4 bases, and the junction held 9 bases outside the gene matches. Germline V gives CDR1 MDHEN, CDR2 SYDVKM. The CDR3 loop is CASSSDGDRGRSDTQYF. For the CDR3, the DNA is TGTGCCAGCAGTTCGGACGGGGACAGGGGGCGATCAGATACGCAGTATTTT.

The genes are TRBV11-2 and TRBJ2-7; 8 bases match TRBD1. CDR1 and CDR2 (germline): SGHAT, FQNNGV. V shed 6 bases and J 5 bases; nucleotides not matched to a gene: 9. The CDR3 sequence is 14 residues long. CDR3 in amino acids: CASRAAGTGHEQYF. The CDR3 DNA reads TGTGCCAGCAGGGCCGCCGGGACAGGCCACGAGCAGTACTTC.

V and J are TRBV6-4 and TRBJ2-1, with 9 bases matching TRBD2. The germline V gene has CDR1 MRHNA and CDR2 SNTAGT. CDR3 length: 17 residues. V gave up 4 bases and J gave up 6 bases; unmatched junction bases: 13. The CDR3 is CASSVEASGKIVNEQFF. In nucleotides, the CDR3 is TGTGCCAGCAGTGTAGAGGCTAGCGGGAAGATTGTCAATGAGCAGTTCTTC.

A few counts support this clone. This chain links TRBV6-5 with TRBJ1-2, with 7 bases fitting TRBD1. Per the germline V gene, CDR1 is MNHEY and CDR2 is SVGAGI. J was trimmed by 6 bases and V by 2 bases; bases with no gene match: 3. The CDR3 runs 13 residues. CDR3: CASSYGQGDGYTF. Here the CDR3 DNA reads TGTGCCAGCAGTTACGGGCAGGGGGATGGCTACACCTTC.

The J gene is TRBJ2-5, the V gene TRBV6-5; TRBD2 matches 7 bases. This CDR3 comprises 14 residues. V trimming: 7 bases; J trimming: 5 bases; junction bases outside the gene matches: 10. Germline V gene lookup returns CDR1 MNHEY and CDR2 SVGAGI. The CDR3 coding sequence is TGTGCCAGCAAGGCCGGGACTACCCGTGAGACCCAGTACTTC. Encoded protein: CASKAGTTRETQYF.

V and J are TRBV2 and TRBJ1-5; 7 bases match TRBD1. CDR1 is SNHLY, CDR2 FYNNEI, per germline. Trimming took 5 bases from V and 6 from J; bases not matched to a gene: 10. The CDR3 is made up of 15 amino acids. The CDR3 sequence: CASSRTGEDGQPQHF. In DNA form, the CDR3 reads TGTGCCAGCAGTCGTACAGGGGAGGATGGTCAGCCCCAGCATTTT.

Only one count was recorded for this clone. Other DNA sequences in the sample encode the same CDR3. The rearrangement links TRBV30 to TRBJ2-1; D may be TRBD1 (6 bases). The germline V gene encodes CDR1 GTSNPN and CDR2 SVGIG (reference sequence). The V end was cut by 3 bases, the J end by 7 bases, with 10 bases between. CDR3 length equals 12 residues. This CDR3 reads CAWSPQGNEQFF. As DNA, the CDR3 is TGTGCCTGGAGCCCACAGGGAAATGAGCAGTTCTTC.

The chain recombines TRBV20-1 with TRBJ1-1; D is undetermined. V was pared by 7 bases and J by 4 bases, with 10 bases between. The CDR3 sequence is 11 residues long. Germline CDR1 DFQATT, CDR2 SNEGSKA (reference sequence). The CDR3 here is CSVEGITEAFF. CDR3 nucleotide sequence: TGCAGTGTGGAGGGAATCACTGAAGCTTTCTTT.

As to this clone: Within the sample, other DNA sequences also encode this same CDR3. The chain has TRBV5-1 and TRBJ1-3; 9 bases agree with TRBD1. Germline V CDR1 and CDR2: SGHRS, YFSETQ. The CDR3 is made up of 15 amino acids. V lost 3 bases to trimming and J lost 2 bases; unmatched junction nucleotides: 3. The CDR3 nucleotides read TGCGCCAGCAGCTCAGGGGACAGGGCTGGAAACACCATATATTTT. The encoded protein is CASSSGDRAGNTIYF.

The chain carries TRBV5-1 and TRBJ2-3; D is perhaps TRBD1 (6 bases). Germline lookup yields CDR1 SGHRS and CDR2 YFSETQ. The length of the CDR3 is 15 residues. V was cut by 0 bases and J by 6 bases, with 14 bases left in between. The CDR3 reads CASSLAIQGPDTQYF. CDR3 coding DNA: TGCGCCAGCAGCTTGGCTATACAGGGCCCGGATACGCAGTATTTT.

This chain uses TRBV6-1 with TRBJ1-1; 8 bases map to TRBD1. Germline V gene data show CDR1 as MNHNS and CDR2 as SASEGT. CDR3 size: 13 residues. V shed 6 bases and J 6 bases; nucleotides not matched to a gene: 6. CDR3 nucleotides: TGTGCCAGCAGCCGGACAGGGCGGCCTGAAGCTTTCTTT. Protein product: CASSRTGRPEAFF.

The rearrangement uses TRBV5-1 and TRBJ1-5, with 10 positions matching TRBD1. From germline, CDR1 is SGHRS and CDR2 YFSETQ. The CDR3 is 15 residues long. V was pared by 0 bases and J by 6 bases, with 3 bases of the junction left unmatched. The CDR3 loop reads CASSLGQGAVQPQHF. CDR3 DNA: TGCGCCAGCAGCTTGGGACAGGGGGCTGTTCAGCCCCAGCATTTT.

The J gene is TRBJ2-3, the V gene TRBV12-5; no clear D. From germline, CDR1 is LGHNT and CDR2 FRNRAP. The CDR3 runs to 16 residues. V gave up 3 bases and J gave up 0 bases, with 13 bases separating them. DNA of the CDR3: TGTGCTAGTGGTTTCCGCCAGGTGTCTAGCACAGATACGCAGTATTTT. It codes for CASGFRQVSSTDTQYF.

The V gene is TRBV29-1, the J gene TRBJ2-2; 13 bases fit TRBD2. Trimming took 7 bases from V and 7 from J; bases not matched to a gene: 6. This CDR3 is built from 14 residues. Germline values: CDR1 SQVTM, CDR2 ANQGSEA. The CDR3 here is CSAGTSGVNGELFF. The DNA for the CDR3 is TGCAGCGCCGGGACTAGCGGGGTTAACGGGGAGCTGTTTTTT.

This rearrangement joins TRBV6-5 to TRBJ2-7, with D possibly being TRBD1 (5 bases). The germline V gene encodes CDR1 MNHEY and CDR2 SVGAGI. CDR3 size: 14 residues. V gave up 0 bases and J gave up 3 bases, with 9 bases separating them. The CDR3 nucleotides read TGTGCCAGCAGTTACTCGACAGTTAGCTACGAGCAGTACTTC. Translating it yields CASSYSTVSYEQYF.

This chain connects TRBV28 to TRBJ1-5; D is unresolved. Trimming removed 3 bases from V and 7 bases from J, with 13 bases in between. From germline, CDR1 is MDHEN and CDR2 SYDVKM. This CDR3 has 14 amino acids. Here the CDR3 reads CASSFFGLEQPQHF. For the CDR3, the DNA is TGTGCCAGCAGTTTTTTTGGGCTCGAGCAGCCCCAGCATTTT.

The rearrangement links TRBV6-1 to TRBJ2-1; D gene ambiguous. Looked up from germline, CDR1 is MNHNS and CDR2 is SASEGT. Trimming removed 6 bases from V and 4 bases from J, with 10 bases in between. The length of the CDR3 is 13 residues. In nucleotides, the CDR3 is TGTGCCAGCAGGCGGTTGGGTTACAATGAGCAGTTCTTC. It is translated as CASRRLGYNEQFF.